Following are 3 T cell receptor beta chains from one sample sequenced in a study of T cell responses to AZD1222 COVID-19 vaccine. Sequenced by immunoSEQ multiplex PCR; TCRdb stores in-frame clones only, minus some. The sample carries around 150,000 clones, approximately 90% recorded once. Sequenced here: peripheral blood, sampled 28 days after the second AZD1222 dose. These receptors all stem from an adult who received the AZD1222 COVID-19 vaccine.

The chain recombines TRBV12-3 or TRBV12-4 with TRBJ1-1; D is possibly TRBD1 (5 bases). The CDR3 has 12 amino acids. V was pared by 4 bases and J by 11 bases, with 14 bases between. This CDR3 is CASSSGTQGAFF. The CDR3 DNA is TGTGCCAGCAGTTCAGGGACTCAAGGGGCTTTCTTT.

The chain combines TRBV14 with TRBJ2-2, with D unclear. The CDR3 runs to 14 residues. CDR1 and CDR2 (germline): SGHDN, FVKESK. Trimming pared 4 bases from V and 0 bases from J, leaving 6 bases between. CDR3 in amino acids: CASSPHANTGELFF. CDR3 bases: TGTGCCAGCAGCCCGCACGCGAACACCGGGGAGCTGTTTTTT.

The gene calls are TRBV2 and TRBJ1-1; the D is unclear. The CDR3 runs to 13 residues. Germline CDR1 reads SNHLY; CDR2 reads FYNNEI. Deletions cut 9 bases from V and 3 bases from J, with 14 bases between. CDR3 nucleotide sequence: TGTGCCAGTTCTGGGGAGAGGGACACTGAAGCTTTCTTT. Amino acids: CASSGERDTEAFF.